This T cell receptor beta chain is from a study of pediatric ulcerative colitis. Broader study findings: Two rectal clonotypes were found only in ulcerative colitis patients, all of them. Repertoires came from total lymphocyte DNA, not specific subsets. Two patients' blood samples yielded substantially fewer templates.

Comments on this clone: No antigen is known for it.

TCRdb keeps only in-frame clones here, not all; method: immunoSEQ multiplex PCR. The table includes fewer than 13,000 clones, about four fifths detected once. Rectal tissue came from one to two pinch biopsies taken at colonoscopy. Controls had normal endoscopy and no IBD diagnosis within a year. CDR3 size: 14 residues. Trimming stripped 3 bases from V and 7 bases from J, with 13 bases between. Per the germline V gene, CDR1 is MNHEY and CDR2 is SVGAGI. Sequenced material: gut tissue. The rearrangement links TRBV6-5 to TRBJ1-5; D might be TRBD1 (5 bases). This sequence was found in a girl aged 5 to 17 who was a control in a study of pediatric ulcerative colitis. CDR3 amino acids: CASSYGPGLQPQHF. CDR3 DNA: TGTGCCAGCAGTTATGGACCAGGGTTACAGCCCCAGCATTTT.